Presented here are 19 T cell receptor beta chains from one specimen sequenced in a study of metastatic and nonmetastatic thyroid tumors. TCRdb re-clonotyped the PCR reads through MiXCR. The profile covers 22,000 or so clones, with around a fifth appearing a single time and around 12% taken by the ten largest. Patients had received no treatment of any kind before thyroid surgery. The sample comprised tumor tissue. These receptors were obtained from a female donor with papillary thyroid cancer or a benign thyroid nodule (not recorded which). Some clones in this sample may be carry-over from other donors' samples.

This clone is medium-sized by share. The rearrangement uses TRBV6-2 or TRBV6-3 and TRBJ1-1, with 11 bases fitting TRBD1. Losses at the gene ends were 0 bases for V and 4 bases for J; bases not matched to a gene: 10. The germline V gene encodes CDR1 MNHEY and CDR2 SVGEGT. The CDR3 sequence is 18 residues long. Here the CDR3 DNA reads TGTGCCAGCAGTTACTCGGAAGGACAGGGGGCGCGGGGCACTGAAGCTTTCTTT. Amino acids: CASSYSEGQGARGTEAFF.

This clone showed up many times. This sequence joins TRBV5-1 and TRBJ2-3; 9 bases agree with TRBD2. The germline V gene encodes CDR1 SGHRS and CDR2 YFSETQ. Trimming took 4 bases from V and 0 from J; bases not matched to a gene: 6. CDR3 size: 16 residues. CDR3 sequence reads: CASSPWTSVSTDTQYF. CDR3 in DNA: TGCGCCAGCAGCCCCTGGACTAGCGTAAGCACAGATACGCAGTATTTT.

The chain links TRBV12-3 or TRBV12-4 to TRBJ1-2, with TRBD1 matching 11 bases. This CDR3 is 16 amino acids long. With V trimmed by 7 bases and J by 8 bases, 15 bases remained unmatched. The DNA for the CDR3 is TGTGCCAGCAATCCTAGCCTTGGGACAGGGGGACGAGGCTACACCTTC. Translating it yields CASNPSLGTGGRGYTF.

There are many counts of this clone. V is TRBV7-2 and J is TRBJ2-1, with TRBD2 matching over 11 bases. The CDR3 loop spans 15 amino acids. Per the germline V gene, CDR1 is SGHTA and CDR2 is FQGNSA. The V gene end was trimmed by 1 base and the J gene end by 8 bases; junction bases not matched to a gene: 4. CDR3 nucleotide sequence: TGTGCCAGCAGCTTAGGTCCTAGCGGGAGGCATGAGCAGTTCTTC. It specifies CASSLGPSGRHEQFF.

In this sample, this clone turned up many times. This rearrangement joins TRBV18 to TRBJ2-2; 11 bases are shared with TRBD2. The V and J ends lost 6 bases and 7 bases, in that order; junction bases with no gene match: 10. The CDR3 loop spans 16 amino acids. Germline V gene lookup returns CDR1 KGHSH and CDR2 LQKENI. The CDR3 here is CASSYTSGRGDGELFF. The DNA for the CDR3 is TGTGCCAGCTCGTATACTAGCGGGAGAGGCGACGGGGAGCTGTTTTTT.

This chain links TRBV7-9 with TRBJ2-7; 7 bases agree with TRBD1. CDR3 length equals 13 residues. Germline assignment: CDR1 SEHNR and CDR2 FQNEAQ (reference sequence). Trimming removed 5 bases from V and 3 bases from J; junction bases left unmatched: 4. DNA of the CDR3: TGTGCCAGCAGCCGTACAGGGGACTACGAGCAGTACTTC. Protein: CASSRTGDYEQYF.

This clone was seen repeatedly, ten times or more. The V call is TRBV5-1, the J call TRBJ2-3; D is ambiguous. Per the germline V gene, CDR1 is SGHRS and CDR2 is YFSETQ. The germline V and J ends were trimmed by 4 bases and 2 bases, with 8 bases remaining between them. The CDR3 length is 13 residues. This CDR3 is CASSPPSTDTQYF. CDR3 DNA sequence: TGCGCCAGCAGCCCCCCCTCCACAGATACGCAGTATTTT.

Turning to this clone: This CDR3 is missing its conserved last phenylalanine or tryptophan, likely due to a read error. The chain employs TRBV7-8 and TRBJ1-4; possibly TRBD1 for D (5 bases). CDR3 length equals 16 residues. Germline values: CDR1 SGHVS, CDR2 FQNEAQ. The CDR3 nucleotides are TGTGCCAGCGGCTTACCCGCAGGGCAGGGTAATGAAAAACTGTTTCTT. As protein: CASGLPAGQGNEKLFL.

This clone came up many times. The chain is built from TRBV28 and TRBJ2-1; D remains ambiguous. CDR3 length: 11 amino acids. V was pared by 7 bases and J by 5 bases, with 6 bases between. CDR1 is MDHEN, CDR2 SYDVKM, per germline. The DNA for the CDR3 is TGTGCCAGCACAGATAACAATGAGCAGTTCTTC. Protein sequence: CASTDNNEQFF.

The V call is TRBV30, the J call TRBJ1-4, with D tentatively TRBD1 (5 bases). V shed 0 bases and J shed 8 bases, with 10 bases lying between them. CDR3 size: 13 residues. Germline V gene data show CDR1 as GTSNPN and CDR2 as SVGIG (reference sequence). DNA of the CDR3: TGTGCCTGGAGTGTCCCGAACAGGGAAAAACTGTTTTTT. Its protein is CAWSVPNREKLFF.

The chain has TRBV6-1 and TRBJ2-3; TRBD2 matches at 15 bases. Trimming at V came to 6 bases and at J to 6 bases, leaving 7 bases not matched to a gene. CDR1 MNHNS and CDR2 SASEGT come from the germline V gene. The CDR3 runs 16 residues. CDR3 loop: CASRPTGTSGRDTQYF. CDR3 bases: TGTGCCAGCAGACCGACCGGGACTAGCGGGAGGGATACGCAGTATTTT.

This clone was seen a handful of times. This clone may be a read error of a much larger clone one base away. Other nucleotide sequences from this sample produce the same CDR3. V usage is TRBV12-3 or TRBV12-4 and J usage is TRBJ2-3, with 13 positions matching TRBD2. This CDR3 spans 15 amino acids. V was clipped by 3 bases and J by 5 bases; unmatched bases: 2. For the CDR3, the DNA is TGTGCCAGCAGTTTTAGACTAGCGGGAGGAGATACGCAGTATTTT. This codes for CASSFRLAGGDTQYF.

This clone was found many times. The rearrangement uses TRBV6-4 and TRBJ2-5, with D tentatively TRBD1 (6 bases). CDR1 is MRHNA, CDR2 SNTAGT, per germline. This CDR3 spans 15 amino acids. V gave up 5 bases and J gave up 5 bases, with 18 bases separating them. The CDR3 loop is CASSRTGKGEETQYF. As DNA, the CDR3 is TGTGCCAGCAGTCGTACAGGGAAGGGGGAGGAGACCCAGTACTTC.

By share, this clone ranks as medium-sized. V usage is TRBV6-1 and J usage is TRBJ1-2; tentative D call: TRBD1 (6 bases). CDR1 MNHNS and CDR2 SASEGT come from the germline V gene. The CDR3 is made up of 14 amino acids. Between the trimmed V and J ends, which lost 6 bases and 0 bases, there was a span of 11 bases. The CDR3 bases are TGTGCCAGCAGCCCCGGACAGACTAACTATGGCTACACCTTC. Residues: CASSPGQTNYGYTF.

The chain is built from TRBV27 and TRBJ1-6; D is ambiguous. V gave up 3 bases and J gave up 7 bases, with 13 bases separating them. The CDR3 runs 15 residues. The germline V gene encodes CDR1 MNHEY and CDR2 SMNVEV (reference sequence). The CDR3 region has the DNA TGTGCCAGCAGTTTTGTCGTCCTTGGAAATTCACCCCTCCACTTT. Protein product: CASSFVVLGNSPLHF.

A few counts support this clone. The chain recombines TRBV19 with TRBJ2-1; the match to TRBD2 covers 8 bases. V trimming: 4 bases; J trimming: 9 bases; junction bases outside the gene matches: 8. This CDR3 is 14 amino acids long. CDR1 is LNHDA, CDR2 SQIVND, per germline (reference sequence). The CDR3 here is CASSKTSVVGEQFF. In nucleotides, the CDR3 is TGTGCCAGTAGTAAGACTAGCGTCGTGGGTGAGCAGTTCTTC. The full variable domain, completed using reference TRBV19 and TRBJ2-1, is DGGITQSPKYLFRKEGQNVTLSCEQNLNHDAMYWYRQDPGQGLRLIYYSQIVNDFQKGDIAEGYSVSREKKESFPLTVTSAQKNPTAFYLCASSKTSVVGEQFFGPGTRLTVL.

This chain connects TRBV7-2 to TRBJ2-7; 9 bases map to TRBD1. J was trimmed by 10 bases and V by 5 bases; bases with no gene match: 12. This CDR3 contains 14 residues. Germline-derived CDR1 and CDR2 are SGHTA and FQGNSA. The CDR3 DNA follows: TGTGCCAGCAGCCCCAACTCCGGGACAGGGACTCAGTACTTC. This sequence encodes CASSPNSGTGTQYF. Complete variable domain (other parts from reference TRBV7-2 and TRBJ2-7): GAGVSQSPSNKVTEKGKDVELRCDPISGHTALYWYRQSLGQGLEFLIYFQGNSAPDKSGLPSDRFSAERTGGSVSTLTIQRTQQEDSAVYLCASSPNSGTGTQYFGPGTRLTVT.

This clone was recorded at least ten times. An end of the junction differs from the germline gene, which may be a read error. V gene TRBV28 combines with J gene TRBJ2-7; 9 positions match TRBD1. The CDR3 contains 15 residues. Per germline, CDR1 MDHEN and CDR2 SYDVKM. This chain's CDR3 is CASPPRDRVSHEQYF. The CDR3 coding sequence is TGTGCCAGCCCCCCCCGGGACAGGGTCTCCCACGAGCAGTACTTC.

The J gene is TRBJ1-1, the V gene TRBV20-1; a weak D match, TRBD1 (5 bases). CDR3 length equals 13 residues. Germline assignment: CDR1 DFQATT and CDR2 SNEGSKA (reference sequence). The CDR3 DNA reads TGCAGCGAGGGGCGTCAGGAAGGGTTGGGAGCTTTCTTT. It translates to CSEGRQEGLGAFF.